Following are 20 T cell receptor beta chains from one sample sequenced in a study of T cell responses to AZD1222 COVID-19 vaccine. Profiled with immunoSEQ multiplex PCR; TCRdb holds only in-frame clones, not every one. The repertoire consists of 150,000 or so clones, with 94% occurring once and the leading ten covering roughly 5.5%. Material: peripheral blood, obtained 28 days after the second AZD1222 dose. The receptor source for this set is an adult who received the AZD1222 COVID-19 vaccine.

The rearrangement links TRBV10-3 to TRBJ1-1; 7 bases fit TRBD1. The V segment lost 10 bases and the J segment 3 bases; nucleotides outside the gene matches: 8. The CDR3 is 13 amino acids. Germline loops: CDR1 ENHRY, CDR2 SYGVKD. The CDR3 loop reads CATPDREHTEAFF. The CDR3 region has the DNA TGTGCCACCCCTGACAGGGAACACACTGAAGCTTTCTTT.

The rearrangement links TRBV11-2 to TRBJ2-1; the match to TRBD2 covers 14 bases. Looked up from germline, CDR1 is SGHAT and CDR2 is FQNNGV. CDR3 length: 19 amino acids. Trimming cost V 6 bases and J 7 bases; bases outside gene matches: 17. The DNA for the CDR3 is TGTGCCAGCAGTCTCATTGCTAGACTAGCGGGAGGGCGGGGGAATGAGCAGTTCTTC. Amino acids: CASSLIARLAGGRGNEQFF.

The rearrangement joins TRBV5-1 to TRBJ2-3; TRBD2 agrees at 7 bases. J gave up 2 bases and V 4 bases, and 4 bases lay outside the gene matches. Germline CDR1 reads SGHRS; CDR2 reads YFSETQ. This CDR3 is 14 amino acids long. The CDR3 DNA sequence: TGCGCCAGCAGCCGGGAGGCCTTCACAGATACGCAGTATTTT. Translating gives CASSREAFTDTQYF.

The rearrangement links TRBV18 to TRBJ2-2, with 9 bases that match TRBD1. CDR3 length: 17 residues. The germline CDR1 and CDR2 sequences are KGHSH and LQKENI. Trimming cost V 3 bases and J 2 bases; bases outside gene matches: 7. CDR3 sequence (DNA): TGTGCCAGCTCACCTGAGGACAGGGGCTTTAACACCGGGGAGCTGTTTTTT. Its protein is CASSPEDRGFNTGELFF. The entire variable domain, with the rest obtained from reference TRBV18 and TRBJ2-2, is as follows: NAGVMQNPRHLVRRRGQEARLRCSPMKGHSHVYWYRQLPEEGLKFMVYLQKENIIDESGMPKERFSAEFPKEGPSILRIQQVVRGDSAAYFCASSPEDRGFNTGELFFGEGSRLTVL.

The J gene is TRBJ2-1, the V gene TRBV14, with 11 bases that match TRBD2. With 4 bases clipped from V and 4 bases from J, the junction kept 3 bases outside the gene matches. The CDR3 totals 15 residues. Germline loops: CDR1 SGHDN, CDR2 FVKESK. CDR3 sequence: CASSPTSGGYNEQFF. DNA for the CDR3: TGTGCCAGCAGCCCTACTAGCGGGGGATACAATGAGCAGTTCTTC.

CDR3 bases: TGTGCCAGCAGCTTAGATCTCTACGAGCAGTACTTC. Translating gives CASSLDLYEQYF. The chain recombines TRBV11-2 with TRBJ2-7; D call uncertain. V lost 0 bases to trimming and J lost 3 bases, with 3 bases between them. CDR3 size: 12 residues. Germline loops: CDR1 SGHAT, CDR2 FQNNGV.

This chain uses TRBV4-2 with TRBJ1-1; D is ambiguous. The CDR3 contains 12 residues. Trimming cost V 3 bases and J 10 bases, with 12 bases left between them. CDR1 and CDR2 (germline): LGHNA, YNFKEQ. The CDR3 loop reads CASSHRPFAAFF. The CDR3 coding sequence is TGTGCCAGCAGCCACAGGCCCTTTGCAGCTTTCTTT.

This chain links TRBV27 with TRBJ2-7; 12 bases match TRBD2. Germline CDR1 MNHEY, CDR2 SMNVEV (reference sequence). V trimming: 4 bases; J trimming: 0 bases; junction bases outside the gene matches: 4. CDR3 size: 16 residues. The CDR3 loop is CASSSRTSGTSYEQYF. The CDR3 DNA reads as TGTGCCAGCAGTTCGCGGACTAGCGGGACCTCCTACGAGCAGTACTTC.

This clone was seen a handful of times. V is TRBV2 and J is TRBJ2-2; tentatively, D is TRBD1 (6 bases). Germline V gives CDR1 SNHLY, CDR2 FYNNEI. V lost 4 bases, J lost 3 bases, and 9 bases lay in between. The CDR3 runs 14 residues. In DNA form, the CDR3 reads TGTGCCAGCAGTGTACAGGGTTACACCGGGGAGCTGTTTTTT. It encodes CASSVQGYTGELFF.

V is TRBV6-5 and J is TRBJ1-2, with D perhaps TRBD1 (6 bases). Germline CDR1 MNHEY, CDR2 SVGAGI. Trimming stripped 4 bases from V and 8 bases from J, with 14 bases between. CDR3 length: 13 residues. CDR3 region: CASSSGGPRGYTF. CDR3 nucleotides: TGTGCCAGCAGTTCTGGGGGGCCACGGGGCTACACCTTC.

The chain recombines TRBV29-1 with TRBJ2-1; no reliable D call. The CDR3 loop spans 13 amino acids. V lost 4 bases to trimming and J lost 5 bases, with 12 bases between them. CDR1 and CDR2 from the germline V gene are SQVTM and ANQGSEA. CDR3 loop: CSVAAGRDNEQFF. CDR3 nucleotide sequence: TGCAGCGTTGCGGCAGGCCGAGACAATGAGCAGTTCTTC.

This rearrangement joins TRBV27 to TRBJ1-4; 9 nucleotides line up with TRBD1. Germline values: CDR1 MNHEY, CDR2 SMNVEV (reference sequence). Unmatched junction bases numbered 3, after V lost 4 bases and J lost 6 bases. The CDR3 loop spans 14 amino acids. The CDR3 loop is CASSWTGVDEKLFF. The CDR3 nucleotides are TGTGCCAGCAGTTGGACAGGGGTGGATGAAAAACTGTTTTTT.

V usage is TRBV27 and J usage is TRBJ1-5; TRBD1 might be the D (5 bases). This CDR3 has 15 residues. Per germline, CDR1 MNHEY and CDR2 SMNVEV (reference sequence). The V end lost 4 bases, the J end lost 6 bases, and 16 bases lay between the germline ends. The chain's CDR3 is CASSSAGAGSQPQHF. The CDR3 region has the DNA TGTGCCAGCAGTTCCGCTGGGGCAGGTAGTCAGCCCCAGCATTTT.

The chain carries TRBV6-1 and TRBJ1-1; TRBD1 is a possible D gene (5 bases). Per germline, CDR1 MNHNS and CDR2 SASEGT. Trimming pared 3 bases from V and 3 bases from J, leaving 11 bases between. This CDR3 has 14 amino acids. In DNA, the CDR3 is TGTGCCAGCAGTGAGCCAGGGTTTGACACTGAAGCTTTCTTT. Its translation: CASSEPGFDTEAFF.

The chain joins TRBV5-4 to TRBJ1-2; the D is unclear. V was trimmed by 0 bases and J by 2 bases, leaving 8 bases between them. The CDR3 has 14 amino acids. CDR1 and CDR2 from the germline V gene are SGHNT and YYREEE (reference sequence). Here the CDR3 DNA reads TGTGCCAGCAGCTTGGATGTAGGGAACTATGGCTACACCTTC. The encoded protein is CASSLDVGNYGYTF.

The CDR3 region has the DNA TGTGCCAGCAGTTACAGACAGGGAACTCTTTATGGCTACACCTTC. It encodes CASSYRQGTLYGYTF. V and J are TRBV6-2 or TRBV6-3 and TRBJ1-2; 7 bases line up with TRBD1. The germline gives CDR1 MNHEY, CDR2 SVGEGT. After removal of 2 bases from V and 5 bases from J, the junction contained 8 bases not matched to a gene. The length of the CDR3 is 15 residues.

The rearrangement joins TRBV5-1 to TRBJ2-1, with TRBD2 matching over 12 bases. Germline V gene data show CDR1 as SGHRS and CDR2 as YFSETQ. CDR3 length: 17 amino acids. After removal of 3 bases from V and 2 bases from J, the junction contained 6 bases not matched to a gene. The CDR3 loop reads CASSWAGLAGPYNEQFF. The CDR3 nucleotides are TGCGCCAGCAGCTGGGCCGGACTAGCGGGACCCTACAATGAGCAGTTCTTC.

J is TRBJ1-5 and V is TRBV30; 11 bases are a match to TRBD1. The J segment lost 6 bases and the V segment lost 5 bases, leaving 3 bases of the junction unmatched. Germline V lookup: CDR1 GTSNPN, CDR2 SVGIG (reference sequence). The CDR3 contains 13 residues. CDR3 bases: TGTGCCTGGGGACAGGGGGCTTCTCAGCCCCAGCATTTT. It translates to CAWGQGASQPQHF.

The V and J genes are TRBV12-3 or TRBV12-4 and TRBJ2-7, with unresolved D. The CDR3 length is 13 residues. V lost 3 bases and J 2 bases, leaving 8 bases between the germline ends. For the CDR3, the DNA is TGTGCCAGCAGTTTTGGGTTACCCTACGAGCAGTACTTC. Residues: CASSFGLPYEQYF.

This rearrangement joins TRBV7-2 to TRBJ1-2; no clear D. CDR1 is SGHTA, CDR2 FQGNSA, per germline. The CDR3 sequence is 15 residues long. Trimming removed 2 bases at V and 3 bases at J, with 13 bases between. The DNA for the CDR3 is TGTGCCAGCAGCTTAAGGTTTTGGGGTGACTATGGCTACACCTTC. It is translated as CASSLRFWGDYGYTF.